The rows below give T cell receptor beta chains drawn from one sample of a study of cytomegalovirus exposure and HLA in healthy donors. The assay was immunoSEQ multiplex PCR, and TCRdb's table has in-frame clones only and misses some. Among about 110,000 clones listed, 77% were seen once. Sample: PBMCs. The source of these receptors is a male donor in good health and CMV-seronegative. The CDR3 runs from the conserved cysteine through the conserved F or W. Each record gives: D gene, V gene, J gene, clone size, CDR3 DNA, CDR3 protein. A D gene is named only where the DNA matches it firmly. Not every row has a clone size; where given, it reads once, few, many or a size class.

>-|TRBV5-1|TRBJ2-5|-
TGCGCCAGCAGTCTGCTGGGGGCGGGAGAGACCCAGTACTTC
CASSLLGAGETQYF
>-|TRBV7-6|TRBJ2-1|-
TGTGCCAGCAGCGCACCCTTGAGCTCCTACAATGAGCAGTTCTTC
CASSAPLSSYNEQFF
>-|TRBV18|TRBJ2-7|-
TGTGCCAGCTCACAGGACAGCTCGTACGTCGGCGAGCAGTACTTC
CASSQDSSYVGEQYF
>TRBD2|TRBV27|TRBJ2-7|-
TGTGCCAGCAGTTCAGCGGCTAGCGGAACCTACGAGCAGTACTTC
CASSSAASGTYEQYF
>TRBD1|TRBV5-1|TRBJ1-5|-
TGCGCCAGCAGCGACAGACAGGGGAATCAGCCCCAGCATTTT
CASSDRQGNQPQHF
>-|TRBV10-1|TRBJ2-3|few
TGCGCCAGCAGTGAGTCGTGGCCCTCAGATACGCAGTATTTT
CASSESWPSDTQYF
>-|TRBV5-4|TRBJ2-7|once
TGTGCCAGCAGCTTGGAGGGGCGCGAGCAGTACTTC
CASSLEGREQYF
>-|TRBV7-9|TRBJ2-7|once
TGTGCCAGCAGCCCCCACGGGGACTACGAGCAGTACTTC
CASSPHGDYEQYF
>-|TRBV5-6|TRBJ1-1|-
TGTGCCAGCAGCTTGGCCGCTTTAGGGGCGAGGAGCACTGAAGCTTTCTTT
CASSLAALGARSTEAFF
>TRBD2|TRBV11-2|TRBJ2-7|few
TGTGCCAGCAGACGGACTAGCGGGCTCCACGAGCAGTACTTC
CASRRTSGLHEQYF
>-|TRBV13|TRBJ2-7|-
TGTGCCAGCAGCTTAGGGTCAGGGCCCTACGAGCAGTACTTC
CASSLGSGPYEQYF
>TRBD2|TRBV27|TRBJ2-3|-
TGTGCCAGCAGTTTATCCGGACTAGCGCACTTAGAGGGGTGCACAGATACGCAGTATTTT
CASSLSGLAHLEGCTDTQYF
>-|TRBV7-7|TRBJ2-2|-
TGTGCCAGCAGCTTAGTCTTAGGAGGGACCGGGGAGCTGTTTTTT
CASSLVLGGTGELFF
>TRBD2|TRBV19|TRBJ2-1|-
TGTGCCAGTAGTATAGACCTAGCGGGAGGGCGGAATGAGCAGTTCTTC
CASSIDLAGGRNEQFF
>TRBD1|TRBV4-2|TRBJ2-7|-
TGTGCCAGCAGCCTACAGGGGCACGACTACGAGCAGTACTTC
CASSLQGHDYEQYF
>TRBD2|TRBV2|TRBJ2-7|-
TGTGACGAACGGCGCGGGAGGTCCGAGCAGTACTTC
CDERRGRSEQYF
>TRBD1|TRBV27|TRBJ1-1|-
TGTGCCAGGGCACAGGGGGCGAGGACTGAAGCTTTCTTT
CARAQGARTEAFF
>TRBD2|TRBV7-2|TRBJ2-2|-
TGTGCCAGCAGCTTTGGGGGACTAGCGGGAAGCACCGGGGAGCTGTTTTTT
CASSFGGLAGSTGELFF
>-|TRBV6-6|TRBJ1-1|-
TGTGCCAGCACCCCCAGACCTCAGGATGGCACTGAAGCTTTCTTT
CASTPRPQDGTEAFF
>TRBD2|TRBV7-6|TRBJ2-1|-
TGTGCCAGCAGCTTCAGCGGGAGCTCCTACAATGAGCAGTTCTTC
CASSFSGSSYNEQFF
>TRBD1|TRBV7-2|TRBJ1-1|-
TGTGCCAGCAGCGCACTCACAGGGGGAACTGAAGCTTTCTTT
CASSALTGGTEAFF
>TRBD2|TRBV5-4|TRBJ2-2|few
TGTGCCAGCAGTCTAGCGGGAGTGAACACCGGGGAGCTGTTTTTT
CASSLAGVNTGELFF
>-|TRBV7-6|TRBJ2-1|-
TGTGCCAGCAGCTTGCGTAATGAGCAGTTCTTC
CASSLRNEQFF
>TRBD1|TRBV7-8|TRBJ2-7|-
TGTGCCAGCAGCCTCGACAGGGGCCCCTACGAGCAGTACTTC
CASSLDRGPYEQYF
>-|TRBV19|TRBJ2-2|few
TGTGCCAGTAGCGTCGGGTGGCCGAACACCGGGGAGCTGTTTTTT
CASSVGWPNTGELFF
>-|TRBV15|TRBJ2-5|few
TGTGCCACCAGCCAAGGGGGGGGCGGGCAGGAGACCCAGTACTTC
CATSQGGGGQETQYF
>-|TRBV6-5|TRBJ2-7|-
TGTGCCAGCAGTTACCCGAGGATGGGAGGTGGGATCGAGCAGTACTTC
CASSYPRMGGGIEQYF
>TRBD1|TRBV5-6|TRBJ1-2|once
TGTGCCAGCAGCGTGGGACAGCACTATGGCTACACCTTC
CASSVGQHYGYTF
>-|TRBV4-1|TRBJ1-1|-
TGCGCCAGCAGCCCTCCCCGCAGGCATGACACTGAAGCTTTCTTT
CASSPPRRHDTEAFF
>TRBD2|TRBV5-1|TRBJ2-1|-
TGCGCCAGCAGCTTAGGAAGCGGGAACACTGAGCAGTTCTTC
CASSLGSGNTEQFF
>TRBD2|TRBV19|TRBJ2-3|-
TGTGCCAGTAGTGTAGCGGGAGCCGGGGGAGATACGCAGTATTTT
CASSVAGAGGDTQYF
>-|TRBV6-5|TRBJ2-1|-
TGTGCCAGCAAAACGGCCGGGGAGCAGTTCTTC
CASKTAGEQFF
>TRBD2|TRBV28|TRBJ2-1|-
TGTGCCAGCAGCCCAGGACTAGCGGGAGTAAATGAGCAGTTCTTC
CASSPGLAGVNEQFF
>TRBD1|TRBV28|TRBJ1-5|-
TGTGCCAGCAGGGGGACAGGGGTCCTTTCCCAGCATTTT
CASRGTGVLSQHF
>TRBD2|TRBV6-5|TRBJ2-7|-
TGTGCCAGCAGTTTACGGGGGGGGACCTACGAGCAGTACTTC
CASSLRGGTYEQYF
>-|TRBV7-9|TRBJ2-3|-
TGTGCCAGCAGCCCTGACTACGGCACAGATACGCAGTATTTT
CASSPDYGTDTQYF
>-|TRBV7-2|TRBJ2-2|few
TGTGCCAGCAGCTTAGCAATTTCTAGGGGAACCGGGGAGCTGTTTTTT
CASSLAISRGTGELFF
>-|TRBV27|TRBJ2-7|-
TGTGCCAGCAGTTTACTAGGCCACTACGAGCAGTACTTC
CASSLLGHYEQYF
>-|TRBV11-2|TRBJ2-1|-
TGTGCCAGCAGCTTAGAAGGTTTGGGAGATGAGCAGTTCTTC
CASSLEGLGDEQFF
>TRBD1|TRBV2|TRBJ1-3|once
TGTGCCAGCAGTCCACGGGACAGGGAGAGAAACACCATATATTTT
CASSPRDRERNTIYF
>-|TRBV5-1|TRBJ2-1|-
TGCGCCAGCAGCCCAAGGGACTCTGACAATGAGCAGTTCTTC
CASSPRDSDNEQFF
>-|TRBV14|TRBJ1-2|-
TGTGCCAGCAGCGGTACAGGGCTCACCTATGGCTACACCTTC
CASSGTGLTYGYTF
>-|TRBV5-1|TRBJ2-3|few
TGCGCCAGCAGCTCCGGGACTGGCACAGATACGCAGTATTTT
CASSSGTGTDTQYF
>-|TRBV1|TRBJ2-3|-
TGCACCAGCAGCCAAGATTTCACCACTAGCGGGAGCACAGATACGCAGTATTTT
CTSSQDFTTSGSTDTQYF
>-|TRBV7-2|TRBJ1-1|-
TGTGCCAGCAGCTTAGAAGGTGCAGGCACTGAAGCTTTCTTT
CASSLEGAGTEAFF